What follows are 29 T cell receptor beta chains derived from one specimen sequenced in a study of blood T cell repertoires in COVID-19 (dated by TCRdb to the early 2020s). The library came from the immunoSEQ multiplex PCR assay. TCRdb took over this immuneACCESS table, retaining in-frame rearrangements with V and J assigned. Such tables are incomplete; in checked studies, under half of the missing clones stem from an unresolved V gene, and the remainder is unexplained. The sample records around 230,000 clones, approximately 82% of which are singletons. Jointly, the top ten make up 2% to 2.5% of the sample. Specimen: peripheral blood. Source of these receptors: a man in his forties or fifties who had recovered from COVID-19.

This chain links TRBV18 with TRBJ2-1; TRBD1 is a possible D gene (8 bases). The CDR3 sequence is 17 residues long. The V end lost 3 bases, the J end lost 1 base, and 16 bases lay between the germline ends. Germline V gene lookup returns CDR1 KGHSH and CDR2 LQKENI. CDR3: CASSPWTGRASYNEQFF. The CDR3 coding sequence is TGTGCCAGCTCACCTTGGACAGGGAGGGCATCCTACAATGAGCAGTTCTTC.

The V and J genes are TRBV10-3 and TRBJ1-3; unclear D gene. The CDR3 has 16 residues. The germline V gene has CDR1 ENHRY and CDR2 SYGVKD. The V end lost 3 bases, the J end lost 4 bases, and 16 bases lay between the germline ends. CDR3 bases: TGTGCCATCAGTGACGAGTCCGTCTACTCGGGAAACACCATATATTTT. Its translation: CAISDESVYSGNTIYF.

CDR3 amino acids: CASCQGASSEKLFF. CDR3 sequence (DNA): TGTGCCAGCTGCCAGGGGGCTTCAAGTGAAAAACTGTTTTTT. The rearrangement joins TRBV18 to TRBJ1-4, with TRBD1 matching over 8 bases. Trimming cost V 7 bases and J 7 bases; bases outside gene matches: 8. From germline, CDR1 is KGHSH and CDR2 LQKENI. The CDR3 totals 14 residues.

V usage is TRBV6-2 or TRBV6-3 and J usage is TRBJ1-5; D gene unclear. Per germline, CDR1 MNHEY and CDR2 SVGEGT. The CDR3 loop spans 15 amino acids. The V and J ends lost 2 bases and 7 bases respectively, with 15 bases between them. CDR3 protein: CASSYDAPNGQPQHF. DNA for the CDR3: TGTGCCAGCAGTTACGACGCCCCCAACGGGCAGCCCCAGCATTTT.

The rearrangement links TRBV12-3 or TRBV12-4 to TRBJ1-2, with 9 nucleotides matching TRBD1. CDR3 length: 13 amino acids. Trimming took 6 bases from V and 6 from J; bases not matched to a gene: 5. The CDR3 DNA reads as TGTGCCAGCAGAACAGGGGGCCTTCATGGCTACACCTTC. Protein product: CASRTGGLHGYTF.

V gene TRBV30 combines with J gene TRBJ1-2; D gene uncertain. Germline V gene data show CDR1 as GTSNPN and CDR2 as SVGIG (reference sequence). The length of the CDR3 is 12 residues. CDR3 nucleotide sequence: TGTGGGGCAGACCTTTTTAACTATGGCTACACCTTC. It yields the protein CGADLFNYGYTF.

The chain combines TRBV3-1 (or the pseudogene TRBV3-2) with TRBJ2-7; no definite D call. Trimming removed 0 bases at V and 3 bases at J, with 12 bases between. The CDR3 has 15 amino acids. Germline-derived CDR1 and CDR2 are LGHDT and YNNKEL (reference sequence). The DNA of the CDR3 is TGTGCCAGCAGCCAAGATCATCTGGGCTACTACGAGCAGTACTTC. Translated: CASSQDHLGYYEQYF.

Concerning this clone itself: Distinct nucleotide sequences in the sample also encode this CDR3. The chain has TRBV5-1 and TRBJ2-2, with a tentative D call TRBD2 (6 bases). V was pared by 0 bases and J by 2 bases, with 8 bases between. Germline values: CDR1 SGHRS, CDR2 YFSETQ. The CDR3 contains 15 residues. The CDR3 region has the DNA TGCGCCAGCAGCTTGGTCGCGGGAAACACCGGGGAGCTGTTTTTT. This codes for CASSLVAGNTGELFF.

The chain links TRBV4-3 to TRBJ2-1; D ambiguous. CDR1 is LGHNA and CDR2 is YSLEER in the germline V gene. Trimming shortened V by 0 bases and J by 6 bases, and 12 bases separated the two germline ends. This CDR3 is built from 15 residues. Written as DNA, the CDR3 is TGCGCCAGCAGCCAAGAGTGGTCAGAACCCAATGAGCAGTTCTTC. It is translated as CASSQEWSEPNEQFF.

The J gene is TRBJ2-7, the V gene TRBV14; 14 positions agree with TRBD2. Germline values: CDR1 SGHDN, CDR2 FVKESK. The CDR3 is 15 amino acids. V was pared by 2 bases and J by 6 bases, with 3 bases of the junction left unmatched. DNA of the CDR3: TGTGCCAGCAGCCAACAGGGACTAGCGGGAGTCGAGCAGTACTTC. It translates to CASSQQGLAGVEQYF.

Only one count was recorded for this clone. The chain employs TRBV13 and TRBJ2-7; D gene unclear. In germline, CDR1 is PRHDT, CDR2 FYEKMQ (reference sequence). The CDR3 sequence is 11 residues long. Trimming stripped 4 bases from V and 3 bases from J, with 4 bases between. In DNA form, the CDR3 reads TGTGCCAGCAGCTCTAACTACGAGCAGTACTTC. The encoded protein is CASSSNYEQYF.

The V and J genes are TRBV2 and TRBJ1-1; tentative D call: TRBD1 (5 bases). The V end was cut by 8 bases, the J end by 1 base, with 11 bases between. The CDR3 covers 13 residues. Germline V gene sequence: CDR1 SNHLY, CDR2 FYNNEI. The CDR3 DNA sequence: TGTGCCAGCGGAGGGACGGGGAACACTGAAGCTTTCTTT. Its translation is CASGGTGNTEAFF. The full variable domain, completed using reference TRBV2 and TRBJ1-1, is EPEVTQTPSHQVTQMGQEVILRCVPISNHLYFYWYRQILGQKVEFLVSFYNNEISEKSEIFDDQFSVERPDGSNFTLKIRSTKLEDSAMYFCASGGTGNTEAFFGQGTRLTVV.

The chain carries TRBV29-1 and TRBJ2-3; 7 bases line up with TRBD2. Germline CDR1 and CDR2: SQVTM and ANQGSEA. After removal of 7 bases from V and 1 base from J, the junction contained 11 bases not matched to a gene. The CDR3 sequence is 15 residues long. The CDR3 reads CSAEGVAGRTDTQYF. In nucleotides, the CDR3 is TGCAGCGCCGAAGGGGTAGCGGGTCGCACAGATACGCAGTATTTT.

In its sample, this clone was seen once. The rearrangement links TRBV11-3 to TRBJ2-1, with 14 positions matching TRBD2. This CDR3 has 15 residues. V gave up 6 bases and J gave up 4 bases; unmatched junction bases: 2. CDR1 is SGHNT, CDR2 YENEEA, per germline. CDR3 sequence reads: CASSRTSGGYNEQFF. Written as DNA, the CDR3 is TGTGCCAGCAGTCGGACTAGCGGGGGGTACAATGAGCAGTTCTTC. The full variable domain, with the rest looked up from reference TRBV11-3 and TRBJ2-1, is EAGVVQSPRYKIIEKKQPVAFWCNPISGHNTLYWYLQNLGQGPELLIRYENEEAVDDSQLPKDRFSAERLKGVDSTLKIQPAELGDSAVYLCASSRTSGGYNEQFFGPGTRLTVL.

The chain links TRBV19 to TRBJ2-5; 9 bases match TRBD1. Losses at the gene ends were 2 bases for V and 2 bases for J; bases not matched to a gene: 3. The CDR3 length is 15 residues. The germline gives CDR1 LNHDA, CDR2 SQIVND (reference sequence). CDR3 loop: CASSIFGTGQETQYF. CDR3 nucleotide sequence: TGTGCCAGTAGTATATTCGGGACAGGGCAAGAGACCCAGTACTTC.

There are a few counts of this clone. The chain links TRBV5-1 to TRBJ1-6; 10 bases align to TRBD1. Per germline, CDR1 SGHRS and CDR2 YFSETQ. This CDR3 is 14 amino acids long. The trim removed 4 bases at V and 8 bases at J, leaving 3 bases unmatched. The CDR3 sequence is CASSRDRGHSPLHF. The CDR3 bases are TGCGCCAGCAGCCGGGACAGGGGTCATTCACCCCTCCACTTT.

This chain joins TRBV11-2 and TRBJ2-2, with 9 bases that match TRBD1. The CDR3 spans 17 residues. V trimming: 5 bases; J trimming: 3 bases; junction bases outside the gene matches: 10. Germline CDR1 is SGHAT and CDR2 is FQNNGV. CDR3 in DNA: TGTGCCAGCAGCCATTTCCGGGACAGGGAGCACACCGGGGAGCTGTTTTTT. It is translated as CASSHFRDREHTGELFF.

The gene calls are TRBV24-1 and TRBJ2-3; 8 bases map to TRBD2. V lost 4 bases and J lost 0; bases outside the gene matches: 8. The CDR3 length is 17 residues. Germline-derived CDR1 and CDR2 are KGHDR and SFDVKD. CDR3 DNA sequence: TGTGCCACCAGTGACCCAACAACTAGCGGTAGCACAGATACGCAGTATTTT. It translates to CATSDPTTSGSTDTQYF.

This sequence joins TRBV29-1 and TRBJ2-5; 8 positions agree with TRBD1. The CDR3 contains 15 residues. Germline CDR1 reads SQVTM; CDR2 reads ANQGSEA. The V segment lost 2 bases and the J segment 1 base; nucleotides outside the gene matches: 6. The CDR3 is CSVEPGGLVQETQYF. The CDR3 DNA reads TGCAGCGTTGAACCAGGGGGCCTGGTCCAAGAGACCCAGTACTTC.

J is TRBJ2-2 and V is TRBV7-8, with TRBD2 as a possible D gene (5 bases). The CDR3 covers 18 residues. Trimming stripped 1 base from V and 0 bases from J, with 15 bases between. The germline V gene has CDR1 SGHVS and CDR2 FQNEAQ. CDR3 sequence: CASSLVPVAGANTGELFF. The DNA of the CDR3 is TGTGCCAGCAGCTTAGTCCCCGTCGCGGGCGCGAACACCGGGGAGCTGTTTTTT.

This clone showed up just once. One end of the junction varies from germline; a read error may be responsible. The chain joins TRBV7-7 to TRBJ2-2; D remains unclear. The germline CDR1 and CDR2 sequences are SSHAT and FNYEAQ (reference sequence). The CDR3 length is 13 residues. The CDR3 is CASSSPNTGELFF. The DNA of the CDR3 is TGTGCTAGCAGCTCTCCGAACACCGGGGAGCTGTTTTTT.

The chain carries TRBV5-8 and TRBJ1-5, with 7 positions matching TRBD1. This CDR3 has 17 residues. Germline CDR1 reads SGHTS; CDR2 reads YDEGEE. V lost 4 bases and J lost 0; bases outside the gene matches: 10. The CDR3 DNA is TGTGCCAGCAGCCCCGGATGGGACAGTTATAGCAATCAGCCCCAGCATTTT. Its translation: CASSPGWDSYSNQPQHF.

The chain has TRBV20-1 and TRBJ1-5; a possible D gene is TRBD1 (5 bases). V was pared by 5 bases and J by 14 bases, with 16 bases between. The V gene's germline CDR1 is DFQATT and CDR2 SNEGSKA (reference sequence). This CDR3 has 11 amino acids. The CDR3 bases are TGCAGTGCTGATGAGCGGGGGAAGGAGCATTTT. Protein product: CSADERGKEHF.

The CDR3 region is CASGGGQPQHF. CDR3 in DNA: TGTGCCAGCGGCGGAGGTCAGCCCCAGCATTTT. V is TRBV9 and J is TRBJ1-5; no clear D gene. The CDR3 has 11 amino acids. The V gene lost 7 bases and the J gene lost 6 bases, with 8 bases spanning the gap. Looked up from germline, CDR1 is SGDLS and CDR2 is YYNGEE. Drawing the rest from reference TRBV9 and TRBJ1-5, the complete variable domain is DSGVTQTPKHLITATGQRVTLRCSPRSGDLSVYWYQQSLDQGLQFLIQYYNGEERAKGNILERFSAQQFPDLHSELNLSSLELGDSALYFCASGGGQPQHFGDGTRLSIL.

This chain uses TRBV9 with TRBJ2-3; D possibly corresponds to TRBD2 (7 bases). In germline, CDR1 is SGDLS, CDR2 YYNGEE. Deletions cut 5 bases from V and 2 bases from J, with 12 bases between. This CDR3 is 14 amino acids long. CDR3 nucleotides: TGTGCCAGCAGTACGGGGGGCCACACAGATACGCAGTATTTT. Its protein product is CASSTGGHTDTQYF.

This clone was seen a handful of times. The chain couples TRBV7-8 to TRBJ2-5; 8 bases agree with TRBD1. This CDR3 comprises 16 residues. The trim removed 1 base at V and 4 bases at J, leaving 8 bases unmatched. The germline gives CDR1 SGHVS, CDR2 FQNEAQ. CDR3 region: CASSLGQGRFRETQYF. The CDR3 nucleotides read TGTGCCAGCAGCTTAGGACAGGGGCGGTTCCGAGAGACCCAGTACTTC.

The chain combines TRBV19 with TRBJ1-3, with TRBD1 identical over 10 bases. The junction had 24 bases not matched to a gene; V was cut back by 5 bases and J by 2 bases. The CDR3 length is 22 residues. Germline V gene data show CDR1 as LNHDA and CDR2 as SQIVND (reference sequence). Written as DNA, the CDR3 is TGTGCCAGTAGTCGACAGGGGGCAGTGCCAGAGTTGGGTTTTAGTACTGGAAACACCATATATTTT. Translation: CASSRQGAVPELGFSTGNTIYF.

J is TRBJ1-1 and V is TRBV3-1 (or the pseudogene TRBV3-2); no definite D call. The CDR3 has 15 amino acids. Germline CDR1 reads LGHDT; CDR2 reads YNNKEL (reference sequence). V was cut by 5 bases and J by 4 bases, with 17 bases left in between. CDR3 in amino acids: CASSYPTLGSTEAFF. CDR3 nucleotides: TGTGCCAGCAGCTACCCGACCTTGGGGAGCACTGAAGCTTTCTTT.

The chain is built from TRBV28 and TRBJ2-5; 9 bases align to TRBD1. This CDR3 contains 15 residues. Trimming cost V 6 bases and J 4 bases; bases outside gene matches: 9. CDR1 and CDR2 (germline): MDHEN, SYDVKM. The CDR3 DNA is TGTGCCAGCAGCACGGGACAGGGAGGGTTAGAGACCCAGTACTTC. Translating it yields CASSTGQGGLETQYF.